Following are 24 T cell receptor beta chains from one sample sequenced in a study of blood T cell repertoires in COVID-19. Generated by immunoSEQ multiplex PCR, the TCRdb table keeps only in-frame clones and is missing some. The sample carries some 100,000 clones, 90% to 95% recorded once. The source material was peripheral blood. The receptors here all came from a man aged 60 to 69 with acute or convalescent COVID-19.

Here the CDR3 DNA reads TGTGCCAGCTCACCTCTCGGGGAGACCAGGGAGCTGTTTTTT. Residues: CASSPLGETRELFF. The rearrangement links TRBV18 to TRBJ2-2; possible D gene TRBD2, 5 bases. The V gene's germline CDR1 is KGHSH and CDR2 LQKENI. V lost 3 bases and J 9 bases, leaving 14 bases between the germline ends. The CDR3 extends over 14 amino acids.

Here the CDR3 DNA reads TGTGCCAGTAGTATAGGAGGAGGTAGCAATCAGCCCCAGCATTTT. The encoded protein is CASSIGGGSNQPQHF. The chain employs TRBV19 and TRBJ1-5, with D unresolved. The CDR3 extends over 15 amino acids. Trimming left V 1 base short and J 0 bases short, with 7 bases between. Germline assignment: CDR1 LNHDA and CDR2 SQIVND (reference sequence).

The CDR3 nucleotides read TGTGCCAGCAGCAGTCGGAGTCAGAGCACAGATACGCAGTATTTT. It yields the protein CASSSRSQSTDTQYF. The chain links TRBV6-5 to TRBJ2-3; D is unresolved. CDR1 is MNHEY and CDR2 is SVGAGI in the germline V gene. Trimming shortened V by 6 bases and J by 0 bases, and 13 bases separated the two germline ends. The CDR3 is 15 residues long.

This CDR3 is CASSSLEGYGTSGSRGTQYF. DNA for the CDR3: TGTGCCAGTAGTTCCCTGGAGGGGTACGGGACTAGCGGGAGCCGGGGTACGCAGTATTTT. The chain recombines TRBV19 with TRBJ2-3; 14 bases are shared with TRBD2. The V gene end was trimmed by 5 bases and the J gene end by 8 bases; junction bases not matched to a gene: 21. In germline, CDR1 is LNHDA, CDR2 SQIVND (reference sequence). The CDR3 consists of 20 residues.

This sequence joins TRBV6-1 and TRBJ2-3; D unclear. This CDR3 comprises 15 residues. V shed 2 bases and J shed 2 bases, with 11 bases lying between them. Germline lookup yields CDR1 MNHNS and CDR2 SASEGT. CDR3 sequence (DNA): TGTGCCAGCAGTGAATTTACGTTGGCCACAGATACGCAGTATTTT. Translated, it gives CASSEFTLATDTQYF.

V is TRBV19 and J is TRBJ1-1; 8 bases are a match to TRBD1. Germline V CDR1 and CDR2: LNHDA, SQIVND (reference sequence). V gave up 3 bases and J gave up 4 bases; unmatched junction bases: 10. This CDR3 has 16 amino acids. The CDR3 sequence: CASSIAGQGAGTEAFF. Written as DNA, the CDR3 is TGTGCCAGTAGTATCGCCGGACAGGGAGCGGGCACTGAAGCTTTCTTT. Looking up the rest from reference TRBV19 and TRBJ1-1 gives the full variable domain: DGGITQSPKYLFRKEGQNVTLSCEQNLNHDAMYWYRQDPGQGLRLIYYSQIVNDFQKGDIAEGYSVSREKKESFPLTVTSAQKNPTAFYLCASSIAGQGAGTEAFFGQGTRLTVV.

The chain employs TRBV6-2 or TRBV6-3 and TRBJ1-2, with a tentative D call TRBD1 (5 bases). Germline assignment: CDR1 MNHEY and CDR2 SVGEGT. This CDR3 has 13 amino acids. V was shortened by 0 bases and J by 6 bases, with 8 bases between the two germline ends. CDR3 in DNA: TGTGCCAGCAGTTACTCGGGGGGTGATGGCTACACCTTC. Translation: CASSYSGGDGYTF.

The CDR3 spells CASRYQPGSSYEQYF. CDR3 DNA sequence: TGTGCCAGCAGATACCAACCGGGGAGCTCCTACGAGCAGTACTTC. The rearrangement uses TRBV6-2 or TRBV6-3 and TRBJ2-7; tentatively, D is TRBD2 (5 bases). In germline, CDR1 is MNHEY, CDR2 SVGEGT. V lost 6 bases and J lost 0, with 15 bases in between. The CDR3 is 15 residues long.

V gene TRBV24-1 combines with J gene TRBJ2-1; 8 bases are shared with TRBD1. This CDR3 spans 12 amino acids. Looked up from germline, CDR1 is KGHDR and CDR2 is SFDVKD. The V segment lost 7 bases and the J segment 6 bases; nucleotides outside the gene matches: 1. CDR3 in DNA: TGTGCCACCAGGGGACAGGTCAATGAGCAGTTCTTC. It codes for CATRGQVNEQFF.

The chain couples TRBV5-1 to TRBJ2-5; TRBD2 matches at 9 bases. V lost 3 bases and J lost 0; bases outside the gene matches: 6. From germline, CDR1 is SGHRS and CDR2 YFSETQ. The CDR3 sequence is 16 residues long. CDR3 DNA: TGCGCCAGCAGCTGGCGACTAGCGGAGTACCAAGAGACCCAGTACTTC. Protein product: CASSWRLAEYQETQYF.

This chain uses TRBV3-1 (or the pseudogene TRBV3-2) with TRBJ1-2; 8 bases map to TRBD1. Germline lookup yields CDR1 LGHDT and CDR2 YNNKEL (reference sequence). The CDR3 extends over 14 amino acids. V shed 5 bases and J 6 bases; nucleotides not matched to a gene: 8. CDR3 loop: CASSIMTGDHGYTF. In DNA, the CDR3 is TGTGCCAGCAGCATAATGACAGGGGATCATGGCTACACCTTC.

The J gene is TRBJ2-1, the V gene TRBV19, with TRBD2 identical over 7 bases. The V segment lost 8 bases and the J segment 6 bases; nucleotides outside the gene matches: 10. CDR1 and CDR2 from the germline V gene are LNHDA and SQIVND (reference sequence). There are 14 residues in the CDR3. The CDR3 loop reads CASEPSGVRNEQFF. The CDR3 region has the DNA TGTGCCAGTGAGCCTAGCGGAGTTCGCAATGAGCAGTTCTTC.

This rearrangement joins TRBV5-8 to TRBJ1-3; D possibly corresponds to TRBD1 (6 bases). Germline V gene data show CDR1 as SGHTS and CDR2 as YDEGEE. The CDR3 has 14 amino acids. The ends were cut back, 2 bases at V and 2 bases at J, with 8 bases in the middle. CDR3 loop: CASSFWGPGNTIYF. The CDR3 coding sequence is TGTGCCAGCAGCTTTTGGGGGCCTGGAAACACCATATATTTT.

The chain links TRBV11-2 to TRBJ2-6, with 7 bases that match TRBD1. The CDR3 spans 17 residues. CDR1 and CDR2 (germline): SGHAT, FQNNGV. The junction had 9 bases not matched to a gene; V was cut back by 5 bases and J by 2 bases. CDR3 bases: TGTGCCAGCAGCCGCGAAACAGGGGACCCTGGGGCCAACGTCCTGACTTTC. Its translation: CASSRETGDPGANVLTF.

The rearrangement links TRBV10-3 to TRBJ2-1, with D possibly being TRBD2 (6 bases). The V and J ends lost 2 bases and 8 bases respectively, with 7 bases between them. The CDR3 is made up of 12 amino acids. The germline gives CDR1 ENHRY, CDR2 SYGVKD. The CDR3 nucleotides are TGTGCCATCAGTGAGGGGGAGGATGAGCAGTTCTTC. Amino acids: CAISEGEDEQFF.

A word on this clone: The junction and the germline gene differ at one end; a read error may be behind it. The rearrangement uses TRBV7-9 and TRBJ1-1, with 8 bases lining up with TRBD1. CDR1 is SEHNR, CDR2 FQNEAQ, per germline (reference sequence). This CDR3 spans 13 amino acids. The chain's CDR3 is CASSLETGASAFF. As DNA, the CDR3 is TGTGCCAGCAGTTTAGAGACAGGGGCGTCGGCGTTCTTT.

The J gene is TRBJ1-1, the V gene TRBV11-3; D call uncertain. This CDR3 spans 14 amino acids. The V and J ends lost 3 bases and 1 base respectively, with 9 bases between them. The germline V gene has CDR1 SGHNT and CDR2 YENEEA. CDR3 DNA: TGTGCCAGCAGCTTCCTCCAGGCGAACACTGAAGCTTTCTTT. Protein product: CASSFLQANTEAFF.

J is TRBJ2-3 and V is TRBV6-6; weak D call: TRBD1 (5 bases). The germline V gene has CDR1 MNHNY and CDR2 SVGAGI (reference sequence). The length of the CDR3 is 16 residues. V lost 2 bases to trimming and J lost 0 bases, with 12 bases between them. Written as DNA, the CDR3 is TGTGCCAGCAGTTACCCCGCGACAGCTAGCACAGATACGCAGTATTTT. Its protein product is CASSYPATASTDTQYF.

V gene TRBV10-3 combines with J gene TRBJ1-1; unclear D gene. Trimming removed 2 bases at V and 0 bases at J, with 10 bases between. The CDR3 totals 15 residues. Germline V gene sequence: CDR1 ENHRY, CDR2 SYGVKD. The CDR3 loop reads CAISEPAGLNTEAFF. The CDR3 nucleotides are TGTGCCATCAGTGAGCCCGCAGGCCTGAACACTGAAGCTTTCTTT.

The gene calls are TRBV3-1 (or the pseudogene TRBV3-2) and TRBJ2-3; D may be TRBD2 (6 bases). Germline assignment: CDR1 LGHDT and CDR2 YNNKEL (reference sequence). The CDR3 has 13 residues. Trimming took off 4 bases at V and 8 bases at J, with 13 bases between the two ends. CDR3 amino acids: CASSPEAGGTQYF. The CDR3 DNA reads TGTGCCAGCAGCCCTGAAGCGGGCGGTACGCAGTATTTT.

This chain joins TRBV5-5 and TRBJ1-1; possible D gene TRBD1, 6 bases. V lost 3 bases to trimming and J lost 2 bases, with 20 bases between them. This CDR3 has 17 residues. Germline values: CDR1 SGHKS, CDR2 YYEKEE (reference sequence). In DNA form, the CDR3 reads TGTGCCAGCAGCTGGGACCGCTCCGGGACATCCAACACTGAAGCTTTCTTT. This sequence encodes CASSWDRSGTSNTEAFF.

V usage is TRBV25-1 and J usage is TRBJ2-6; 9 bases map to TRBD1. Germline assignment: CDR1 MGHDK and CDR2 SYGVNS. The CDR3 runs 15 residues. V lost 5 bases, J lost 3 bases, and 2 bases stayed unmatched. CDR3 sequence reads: CASSTGGVGANVLTF. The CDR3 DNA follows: TGTGCCAGCAGTACAGGGGGCGTTGGGGCCAACGTCCTGACTTTC.

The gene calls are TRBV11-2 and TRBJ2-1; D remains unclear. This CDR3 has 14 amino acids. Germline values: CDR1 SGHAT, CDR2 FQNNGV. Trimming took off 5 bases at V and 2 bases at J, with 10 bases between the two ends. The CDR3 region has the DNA TGTGCCAGCAGCCCCTTCGGTACCTACAATGAGCAGTTCTTC. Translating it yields CASSPFGTYNEQFF. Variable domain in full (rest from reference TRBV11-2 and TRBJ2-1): EAGVAQSPRYKIIEKRQSVAFWCNPISGHATLYWYQQILGQGPKLLIQFQNNGVVDDSQLPKDRFSAERLKGVDSTLKIQPAKLEDSAVYLCASSPFGTYNEQFFGPGTRLTVL.

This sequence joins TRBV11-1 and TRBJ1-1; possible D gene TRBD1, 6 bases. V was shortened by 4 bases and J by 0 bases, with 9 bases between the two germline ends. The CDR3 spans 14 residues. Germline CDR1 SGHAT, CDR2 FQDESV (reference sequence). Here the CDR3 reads CASSSGTLNTEAFF. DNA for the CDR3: TGTGCCAGCAGCTCCGGGACATTGAACACTGAAGCTTTCTTT.